This TCR beta chain was recovered during a study of CD8+ T cells in alopecia areata. The wider study: Percentage of affected scalp area was the basis on which treated patients' severity was scored. Overall study results and limits: Mice showed clearer TCR sharing than patients did, a gap that was possibly HLA-related. Uncertain still, given a single nonresponder, is whether baseline CD8+ expansion links to response.

Treatment noted: oral pan-JAK inhibitor, 5-10 mg twice daily. Lesional scalp punch biopsies and peripheral blood were collected from alopecia areata patients. Of note for this clone: Its antigen is as yet unknown.

TCR sequencing used cDNA made by reverse transcription of extracted RNA. Assay used: immunoSEQ multiplex PCR; TCRdb lists only in-frame clones, some missing. The repertoire holds over 15,000 clones, with 50% to 70% as singletons. The receptor was derived from a human donor with alopecia areata. Specimen: skin, collected at week 4, from a patient treated with tofacitinib.

The CDR3 coding sequence is TGTGCCAGCAGTTTATTGGAGACGGAAGCTTTCTTT. It translates to CASSLLETEAFF. This chain joins TRBV28 and TRBJ1-1; D unclear. The length of the CDR3 is 12 residues. Germline lookup yields CDR1 MDHEN and CDR2 SYDVKM. V was trimmed by 1 base and J by 8 bases, leaving 8 bases between them.